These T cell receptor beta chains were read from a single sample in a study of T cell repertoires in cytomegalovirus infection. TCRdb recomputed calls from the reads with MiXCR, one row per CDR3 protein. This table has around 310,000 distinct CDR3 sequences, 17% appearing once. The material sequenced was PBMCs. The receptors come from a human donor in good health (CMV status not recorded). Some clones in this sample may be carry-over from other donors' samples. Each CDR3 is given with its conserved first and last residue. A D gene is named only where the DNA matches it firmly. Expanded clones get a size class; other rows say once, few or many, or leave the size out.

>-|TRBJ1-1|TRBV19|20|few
CASSNPSSWGRAGKNTEAFF
TGTGCCAGTAGTAACCCCTCGTCGTGGGGAAGGGCAGGGAAGAACACTGAAGCTTTCTTT
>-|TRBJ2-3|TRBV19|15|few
CASSISGAGTDTQYF
TGTGCCAGTAGTATTTCAGGGGCTGGGACAGATACGCAGTATTTT
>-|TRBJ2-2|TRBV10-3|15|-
CAISDETGNTGELFF
TGTGCCATCAGTGACGAGACAGGGAACACCGGGGAGCTGTTTTTT
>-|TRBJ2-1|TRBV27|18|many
CASTPLLGAASKYNEQFF
TGTGCCAGCACTCCCCTTCTCGGGGCAGCCTCCAAATACAATGAGCAGTTCTTC
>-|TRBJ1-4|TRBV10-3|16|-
CAISVGGLVGNEKLFF
TGTGCCATCAGTGTTGGGGGTCTCGTCGGTAATGAAAAACTGTTTTTT
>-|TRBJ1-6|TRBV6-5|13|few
CASSLLRNSPLHF
TGTGCCAGCAGCCTTCTGAGGAATTCACCCCTCCACTTT
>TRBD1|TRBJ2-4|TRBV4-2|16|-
CASSIPGQGARNIQYF
TGTGCCAGCAGTATACCGGGACAGGGGGCGCGGAACATTCAGTACTTC
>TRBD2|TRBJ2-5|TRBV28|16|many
CASSLAGTFAGGTQYF
TGTGCCAGCAGTTTAGCGGGCACCTTTGCGGGGGGGACCCAGTACTTC
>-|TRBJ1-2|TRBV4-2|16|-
CASSSLGAETNYGYTF
TGTGCCAGCAGCTCACTCGGGGCCGAGACTAACTATGGCTACACCTTC
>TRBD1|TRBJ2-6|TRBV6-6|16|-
CASSYSGTAGANVLTF
TGTGCCAGCAGTTACTCGGGGACAGCTGGGGCCAACGTCCTGACTTTC
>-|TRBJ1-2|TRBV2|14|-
CASSEYRLPAGYTF
TGTGCCAGCAGTGAATATAGACTACCGGCTGGCTACACCTTC
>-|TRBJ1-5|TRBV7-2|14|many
CASSYAGPNQPQHF
TGTGCCAGCAGCTATGCCGGCCCGAATCAGCCCCAGCATTTT
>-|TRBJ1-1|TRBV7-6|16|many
CASSQVARGGEAEAFF
TGTGCCAGCAGCCAGGTGGCAAGGGGTGGGGAAGCTGAAGCTTTCTTT
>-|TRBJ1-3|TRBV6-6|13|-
CASSYPQESTIYF
TGTGCCAGCAGTTACCCGCAGGAAAGCACCATATATTTT
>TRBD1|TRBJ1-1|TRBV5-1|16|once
CASSLATGQANTEAFF
TGCGCCAGCAGCTTGGCTACTGGACAGGCGAACACTGAAGCTTTCTTT
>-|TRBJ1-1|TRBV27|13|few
CASARDANTEAFF
TGTGCCAGCGCGAGGGACGCTAACACTGAAGCTTTCTTT
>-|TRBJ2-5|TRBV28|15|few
CASSLHFGLSETQYF
TGTGCCAGCAGTTTACATTTTGGGCTTTCAGAGACCCAGTACTTC
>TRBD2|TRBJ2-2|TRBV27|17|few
CASSLSPSGGNTGELFF
TGTGCCAGCAGTTTATCCCCTAGCGGGGGGAACACCGGGGAGCTGTTTTTT
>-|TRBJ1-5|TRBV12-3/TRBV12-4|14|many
CASSLYSADQPQHF
TGTGCCAGCAGTTTATACAGCGCCGATCAGCCCCAGCATTTT
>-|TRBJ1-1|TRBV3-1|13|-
CASSQGEWKEAFF
TGTGCCAGCAGCCAAGGGGAGTGGAAGGAAGCTTTCTTT
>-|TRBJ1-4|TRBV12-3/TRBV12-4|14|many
CASTLPGGAEKLFF
TGTGCCAGCACTCTCCCGGGGGGGGCAGAAAAACTGTTTTTT
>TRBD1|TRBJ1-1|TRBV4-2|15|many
CASSQLGTGNTEAFF
TGTGCCAGCAGCCAACTTGGGACAGGGAACACTGAAGCTTTCTTT
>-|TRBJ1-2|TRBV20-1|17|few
CSARDPRGGRRSYGYTF
TGCAGTGCTAGAGATCCACGGGGCGGCCGAAGATCCTATGGCTACACCTTC
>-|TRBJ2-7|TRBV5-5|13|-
CASSLDGVYEQYF
TGTGCCAGCAGCTTGGACGGGGTCTACGAGCAGTACTTC
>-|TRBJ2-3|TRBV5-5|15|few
CASSPRSEITDTQYF
TGTGCCAGCAGCCCCCGTTCCGAAATCACAGATACGCAGTATTTT
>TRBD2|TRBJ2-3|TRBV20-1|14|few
CSAIFGGGADTQYF
TGCAGTGCTATTTTCGGGGGGGGCGCAGATACGCAGTATTTT
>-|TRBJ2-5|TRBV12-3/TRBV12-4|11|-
CASRGGPTQYF
TGTGCCAGCAGAGGTGGACCGACCCAGTACTTC
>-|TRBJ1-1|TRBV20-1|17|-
CSADPRSLGATHTEAFF
TGCAGTGCGGATCCCCGATCCCTGGGGGCAACCCACACTGAAGCTTTCTTT
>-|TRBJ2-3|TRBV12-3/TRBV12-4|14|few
CASSLGARARTQYF
TGTGCCAGCAGTTTAGGAGCCCGGGCTCGCACGCAGTATTTT
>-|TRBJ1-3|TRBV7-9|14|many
CASSLAPLDDTIYF
TGTGCCAGCAGCTTAGCCCCCCTTGACGACACCATATATTTT
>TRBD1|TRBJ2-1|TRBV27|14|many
CASSSGTGGNEQFF
TGTGCCAGCAGTTCGGGGACAGGGGGGAATGAGCAGTTCTTC
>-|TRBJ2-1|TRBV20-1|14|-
CSALQLDILDKQFF
TGCAGTGCTCTCCAACTAGACATCCTCGATAAGCAGTTCTTC
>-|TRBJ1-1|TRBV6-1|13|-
CASSEALGSEAFF
TGTGCCAGCAGTGAAGCGCTCGGGTCTGAAGCTTTCTTT
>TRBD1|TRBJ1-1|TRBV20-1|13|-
CSARGGGYTEAFF
TGCAGTGCTAGAGGAGGGGGCTACACTGAAGCTTTCTTT
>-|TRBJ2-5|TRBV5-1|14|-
CASSLQGFAETQYF
TGCGCCAGCAGCTTACAGGGTTTCGCGGAGACCCAGTACTTC
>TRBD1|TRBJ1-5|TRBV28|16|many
CANQPGTGGLNQPQHF
TGTGCCAATCAACCCGGGACAGGGGGCCTCAATCAGCCCCAGCATTTT
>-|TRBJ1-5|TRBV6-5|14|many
CASSYLGPRQPQHF
TGTGCCAGCAGTTACCTCGGTCCGCGTCAGCCCCAGCATTTT